A selection of T cell receptor beta chains follows, all from one sample in a study of T cells in Graves' hyperthyroidism and ophthalmopathy. TCRdb re-analysed the multiplex PCR reads in MiXCR, keeping a single row per CDR3 protein. This table has roughly 420,000 distinct CDR3 sequences, more than 15% appearing once. What was sequenced was blood. These TCRs come from a woman under 30 with Graves' hyperthyroidism. The CDR3 runs from the conserved cysteine through the conserved F or W. A D gene is named only where the DNA matches it firmly. For some rows the clone size is stated as once, few or many, or as a class when expanded; others skip it.

clone_size	d_call	v_call	j_call	cdr3_nt	cdr3_aa
.	TRBD1	TRBV11-3	TRBJ2-7	TGTGCCAGCAGCGGAGGACAGGGAAGCTCCTACGGGCAGTACTTC	CASSGGQGSSYGQYF
.	TRBD2	TRBV3-1	TRBJ2-5	TGTGCCAGCAGCCCCAGAGCGGGGGGCTCTCGAGAGACCCAGTACTTC	CASSPRAGGSRETQYF
many	TRBD1	TRBV12-3/TRBV12-4	TRBJ1-5	TGTGCCAGCAGTTTGACAGGGATCCAAGCCCAGCATTTT	CASSLTGIQAQHF
many	.	TRBV6-1	TRBJ1-4	TGTGCCAGCAGTTCGGCCAGGAAAAATGAAAAACTGTTTTTT	CASSSARKNEKLFF
few	TRBD1	TRBV6-1	TRBJ1-4	TGTGCCAGCAGTGAGCAGGGGGCGATAGGGTATGAAAAACTGTTTTTT	CASSEQGAIGYEKLFF
many	.	TRBV13	TRBJ1-4	TGTGCCAGCAGCAACGGAAGGGGACTGGGAGAAAAACTGTTTTTT	CASSNGRGLGEKLFF
many	TRBD1	TRBV6-1	TRBJ2-1	TGTGCCACCACCTCCCGGACAGGGGGCTATGAAAATGAGCAGTTCTTC	CATTSRTGGYENEQFF
many	.	TRBV5-1	TRBJ2-1	TGCGCCAGCAGCTTGCGACCGCCGTACAATGAGCAGTTCTTC	CASSLRPPYNEQFF
.	TRBD1	TRBV19	TRBJ2-1	TGTGCCACCTCGGACAGGGCCCCCTACAATGAGCAGTTCTTC	CATSDRAPYNEQFF
few	.	TRBV30	TRBJ2-7	TGTGCCTGGAGTGTTGGCCGGTCCTACGAGCAGTACTTC	CAWSVGRSYEQYF